This T cell receptor beta chain was found in a study of T cell responses to AZD1222 COVID-19 vaccine. The repertoire was sequenced with immunoSEQ multiplex PCR; TCRdb's copy has only in-frame clones and lacks some. The sample holds tens of thousands of clones; 88% are singletons and the top ten take about 4.8%. Specimen: peripheral blood, collected on day 0 of MenACWY control vaccination. This sequence was found in an adult in good health.

CDR3 amino acids: CASSYNRVNSPLHF. CDR3 nucleotide sequence: TGTGCCAGCAGTTACAACAGAGTTAATTCACCCCTCCACTTT. V gene TRBV6-5 combines with J gene TRBJ1-6; D not resolved. Deletions cut 2 bases from V and 6 bases from J, with 8 bases between. The CDR3 consists of 14 residues. Per the germline V gene, CDR1 is MNHEY and CDR2 is SVGAGI.